These 25 T cell receptor beta chains were sequenced from one sample in a study of blood T cell repertoires in COVID-19. TCRdb keeps only in-frame clones here, not all; method: immunoSEQ multiplex PCR. The profile shows approximately 140,000 clones, about 80% of them singletons. What was sequenced was peripheral blood. The origin of the receptors is a man aged 50 or older with acute or convalescent COVID-19.

V gene TRBV6-1 combines with J gene TRBJ1-5; D remains unclear. V dropped 1 base and J dropped 9 bases, with 10 bases sitting between them. Looked up from germline, CDR1 is MNHNS and CDR2 is SASEGT. This CDR3 has 13 amino acids. CDR3 protein: CASSEGSFSPQHF. The CDR3 DNA sequence: TGTGCCAGCAGTGAAGGGAGTTTTTCGCCCCAGCATTTT.

This clone was observed a few times. The chain is built from TRBV19 and TRBJ1-2, with D uncertain. This CDR3 region has 14 residues. Germline CDR1 reads LNHDA; CDR2 reads SQIVND (reference sequence). Trimming left V 9 bases short and J 4 bases short, with 18 bases between. For the CDR3, the DNA is TGTGCCAGCAGCCCTGGGCAGAGCCCCTATGGCTACACCTTC. Translating gives CASSPGQSPYGYTF.

The chain employs TRBV3-1 (or the pseudogene TRBV3-2) and TRBJ1-1, with D unresolved. Deletions cut 0 bases from V and 5 bases from J, with 13 bases between. CDR1 is LGHDT and CDR2 is YNNKEL in the germline V gene (reference sequence). The CDR3 has 15 residues. CDR3 residues: CASSQEGRDGTEAFF. CDR3 DNA: TGTGCCAGCAGCCAAGAGGGGAGGGATGGAACTGAAGCTTTCTTT.

The CDR3 nucleotides are TGTGCCAGCAGCGGAGAGAGACTAGCACAAGAGACCCAGTACTTC. Its protein is CASSGERLAQETQYF. The chain has TRBV9 and TRBJ2-5; 7 positions agree with TRBD2. With V trimmed by 3 bases and J by 2 bases, 7 bases remained unmatched. Germline CDR1 is SGDLS and CDR2 is YYNGEE. CDR3 length: 15 residues.

The gene calls are TRBV11-1 and TRBJ1-1; possibly TRBD1 for D (6 bases). The CDR3 sequence is 14 residues long. Per germline, CDR1 SGHAT and CDR2 FQDESV (reference sequence). Trimming stripped 4 bases from V and 4 bases from J, with 13 bases between. CDR3 amino acids: CASSWTASGTEAFF. The CDR3 DNA sequence: TGTGCCAGCAGCTGGACAGCCTCGGGCACTGAAGCTTTCTTT.

V and J are TRBV30 and TRBJ1-1; D call uncertain. This CDR3 spans 12 amino acids. CDR1 is GTSNPN and CDR2 is SVGIG in the germline V gene (reference sequence). Trimming took off 2 bases at V and 1 base at J, with 5 bases between the two ends. The CDR3 region is CAWSSENTEAFF. The CDR3 DNA follows: TGTGCCTGGAGTTCAGAGAACACTGAAGCTTTCTTT.

The chain joins TRBV6-5 to TRBJ1-2; D is unclear. Germline CDR1 is MNHEY and CDR2 is SVGAGI. This CDR3 spans 15 amino acids. The ends were cut back, 8 bases at V and 4 bases at J, with 20 bases in the middle. The DNA of the CDR3 is TGTGCCAGCTCGAAGTCGGGTACAAAAGGCTATGGCTACACCTTC. It translates to CASSKSGTKGYGYTF.

This rearrangement joins TRBV7-3 to TRBJ2-1; 8 bases map to TRBD2. Germline V gene sequence: CDR1 SGHTA, CDR2 FQGTGA. V gave up 2 bases and J gave up 3 bases; unmatched junction bases: 6. CDR3 length equals 16 residues. The CDR3 protein is CASSLVGGGRYNEQFF. The DNA for the CDR3 is TGTGCCAGCAGCTTAGTCGGCGGGGGGCGCTACAATGAGCAGTTCTTC.

The gene calls are TRBV5-1 and TRBJ2-2; 7 nucleotides align to TRBD1. V was pared by 7 bases and J by 1 base, with 10 bases of the junction left unmatched. CDR1 and CDR2 from the germline V gene are SGHRS and YFSETQ. This CDR3 comprises 16 residues. This chain's CDR3 is CASSMPGQKNTGELFF. The CDR3 coding sequence is TGCGCCAGCTCCATGCCGGGACAGAAGAACACCGGGGAGCTGTTTTTT.

The chain is built from TRBV23-1 and TRBJ2-7; D not certain. TRBV23-1 is designated an ORF whose function remains uncertain. Between the trimmed V and J ends, which lost 2 bases and 0 bases, there was a span of 14 bases. CDR3 length: 16 amino acids. CDR3 in DNA: TGCGCCAGCAGTCAAGGGCAGCCCTGTTTCTCCTACGAGCAGTACTTC. Its translation: CASSQGQPCFSYEQYF.

V usage is TRBV12-3 or TRBV12-4 and J usage is TRBJ2-3; 10 nucleotides agree with TRBD1. The CDR3 covers 12 residues. V gave up 4 bases and J gave up 9 bases; unmatched junction bases: 1. CDR3 nucleotides: TGTGCCAGCAGTTGGGGACAGGGGACGCAGTATTTT. It yields the protein CASSWGQGTQYF.

This chain uses TRBV23-1 with TRBJ1-2; 7 nucleotides align to TRBD1. TRBV23-1 is recorded as an ORF, its role being uncertain. This CDR3 is built from 13 residues. The ends lost 3 bases at V and 6 bases at J; junction bases unmatched: 4. The CDR3 protein is CASSQQQGNGYTF. The CDR3 coding sequence is TGCGCCAGCAGTCAGCAACAGGGGAATGGCTACACCTTC.

This rearrangement joins TRBV9 to TRBJ1-1; D possibly corresponds to TRBD1 (6 bases). The CDR3 covers 14 residues. V dropped 4 bases and J dropped 2 bases, with 12 bases sitting between them. Germline V gene sequence: CDR1 SGDLS, CDR2 YYNGEE. CDR3 amino acids: CASSPGQINTEAFF. DNA of the CDR3: TGTGCCAGCAGCCCCGGACAGATTAACACTGAAGCTTTCTTT.

This chain joins TRBV30 and TRBJ1-2; D call uncertain. The CDR3 has 12 residues. Trimming cost V 5 bases and J 7 bases, with 14 bases left between them. CDR1 is GTSNPN, CDR2 SVGIG, per germline (reference sequence). CDR3 in DNA: TGTGCCTGGGAGTTAGAACTTGGTGGCTACACCTTC. Translation: CAWELELGGYTF. Supplemented by reference TRBV30 and TRBJ1-2, the full variable domain reads SQTIHQWPATLVQPVGSPLSLECTVEGTSNPNLYWYRQAAGRGLQLLFYSVGIGQISSEVPQNLSASRPQDRQFILSSKKLLLSDSGFYLCAWELELGGYTFGSGTRLTVV.

This clone was found a few times. The chain employs TRBV6-5 and TRBJ1-5, with D possibly being TRBD1 (5 bases). This CDR3 has 15 amino acids. V was trimmed by 6 bases and J by 0 bases, leaving 12 bases between them. CDR1 is MNHEY, CDR2 SVGAGI, per germline. The CDR3: CASRSLQDSNQPQHF. DNA for the CDR3: TGTGCCAGCAGATCGTTACAGGATAGCAATCAGCCCCAGCATTTT.

The J gene is TRBJ1-6, the V gene TRBV5-6; perhaps TRBD1 as D (5 bases). CDR3 size: 15 residues. Germline CDR1 and CDR2: SGHDT and YYEEEE. Trimming pared 1 base from V and 6 bases from J, leaving 11 bases between. In nucleotides, the CDR3 is TGTGCCAGCAGCTTGAAAGGGGTGGGTAATTCACCCCTCCACTTT. It specifies CASSLKGVGNSPLHF. The complete variable domain, with remaining parts taken from reference TRBV5-6 and TRBJ1-6, reads DAGVTQSPTHLIKTRGQQVTLRCSPKSGHDTVSWYQQALGQGPQFIFQYYEEEERQRGNFPDRFSGHQFPNYSSELNVNALLLGDSALYLCASSLKGVGNSPLHFGNGTRLTVT.

CDR3 nucleotide sequence: TGCGCCAGCAGCCCACAGGGGGCGGAAAATTCACCCCTCCACTTT. This encodes CASSPQGAENSPLHF. The V and J genes are TRBV5-1 and TRBJ1-6, with 9 bases that match TRBD1. V gave up 4 bases and J gave up 7 bases; unmatched junction bases: 6. The CDR3 consists of 15 residues. Germline loops: CDR1 SGHRS, CDR2 YFSETQ.

CDR3 coding DNA: TGTGCCAGCAGCTTAGATTCAATAAGTCGGTGGCAGTTCTTC. This codes for CASSLDSISRWQFF. This chain joins TRBV11-2 and TRBJ2-1; no clear D. Trimming shortened V by 0 bases and J by 12 bases, and 15 bases separated the two germline ends. The length of the CDR3 is 14 residues. Germline V gene data show CDR1 as SGHAT and CDR2 as FQNNGV.

V is TRBV27 and J is TRBJ2-3; D unclear. CDR3 size: 14 residues. Germline-derived CDR1 and CDR2 are MNHEY and SMNVEV (reference sequence). Trimming removed 2 bases at V and 2 bases at J, with 8 bases between. The CDR3, as DNA: TGTGCCAGCAGTTTAAATTGGGCCACAGATACGCAGTATTTT. It translates to CASSLNWATDTQYF.

This clone was detected once. This chain joins TRBV5-1 and TRBJ1-5; maybe TRBD1 (5 bases). Germline assignment: CDR1 SGHRS and CDR2 YFSETQ. CDR3 length equals 14 residues. Between the trimmed V and J ends, which lost 4 bases and 7 bases, there was a span of 15 bases. The CDR3 sequence: CASSPGSGGQPQHF. As DNA, the CDR3 is TGCGCCAGCAGCCCCGGTTCGGGGGGACAGCCCCAGCATTTT.

In its sample, this clone was seen once. This chain joins TRBV29-1 and TRBJ2-6; a possible D gene is TRBD2 (5 bases). Germline V gene data show CDR1 as SQVTM and CDR2 as ANQGSEA. Trimming cost V 2 bases and J 0 bases, with 11 bases left between them. The CDR3 loop spans 16 amino acids. CDR3 in DNA: TGCAGCGTTGAACTTCTGGGAGTCTCTGGGGCCAACGTCCTGACTTTC. It encodes CSVELLGVSGANVLTF.

The chain joins TRBV18 to TRBJ1-1; possible D gene TRBD1, 6 bases. The V and J ends lost 2 bases and 0 bases respectively, with 13 bases between them. The CDR3 is made up of 16 amino acids. Germline values: CDR1 KGHSH, CDR2 LQKENI. The CDR3 DNA reads as TGTGCCAGCTCACCAATACAGGGCCTCATGAACACTGAAGCTTTCTTT. Protein sequence: CASSPIQGLMNTEAFF.

The rearrangement joins TRBV25-1 to TRBJ2-2, with 7 bases aligning to TRBD1. V was clipped by 6 bases and J by 7 bases; unmatched bases: 8. The CDR3 sequence is 14 residues long. Germline V gene data show CDR1 as MGHDK and CDR2 as SYGVNS. The CDR3 nucleotides are TGTGCCAGCAGGGATGACAGGGCTGGCGGGGAGCTGTTTTTT. This encodes CASRDDRAGGELFF.

The V call is TRBV21-1, the J call TRBJ1-1; the D call TRBD1 from the table was never checked on the DNA. TRBV21-1 is described as a pseudogene. There are 13 residues in the CDR3. CDR3 nucleotide sequence: TGTGCCAGCAGCAGGTTCAGGGCATCTGAAGCTTTCTTT. Translation gives CASSRFRASEAFF.

This chain uses TRBV29-1 with TRBJ2-1, with 9 bases matching TRBD2. J gave up 5 bases and V 5 bases, and 16 bases lay outside the gene matches. The CDR3 extends over 17 amino acids. The germline V gene has CDR1 SQVTM and CDR2 ANQGSEA. Written as DNA, the CDR3 is TGCAGCGTTCGGATGGGCGGGGGGGCTCCGTTAGACAATGAGCAGTTCTTC. As protein: CSVRMGGGAPLDNEQFF.